This T cell receptor beta chain is drawn from a study of Ad26.COV2.S vaccination and SARS-CoV-2 variants (dated by TCRdb to the early 2020s). Describing the broader study: Sequencing of the TCRbeta repertoire served to evaluate the specificity and breadth of SARS-CoV-2-reactive T cell receptors following Ad26.COV2.S vaccination. The TCR-sequenced set comprised approximately 30 samples: around 20 Ad26.COV2.S vaccine recipients, 5 placebo recipients and 8 SARS-CoV-2 convalescent individuals. The full study reports these points: Non-spike TCR breadth was comparable between vaccine and placebo recipients, consistent with the vaccine containing only spike. The authors noted that total T cell responses may have been underestimated by the TCR breadth and depth analyses. Ad26.COV2.S recipients had higher spike-specific TCR breadth than placebo recipients (P = 0.0014). After vaccination, spike-specific CD8+ and CD4+ T cell responses were reported to show substantial breadth.

As regards this clone: The specificity of this receptor is unknown. Per-base qualities were not stored, and no clone one base away is much larger.

Reading the label with the study, this specimen's time point is: individuals recovered from natural SARS-CoV-2 infection. A distance of 12 bases separates the germline ends of V and J, which lose 3 bases and 3 bases respectively. CDR1 and CDR2, looked up from the germline V gene, are SNHLY and FYNNEI. The CDR3 runs 14 residues from the cysteine to the phenylalanine. The only DNA kept is the CDR3, 42 bases in frame from the first base. The immunoSEQ Assay was used to sequence TCRbeta CDR3 regions. After extraction, genomic DNA underwent amplification by bias-controlled multiplex PCR, followed by high-throughput sequencing. The published analysis was carried out like this. To quantify the absolute abundance of every unique TCRbeta CDR3 region, sequences were collapsed and filtered. Usable DNA was measured by amplifying reference genes present in all nucleated cells, and TCRbeta template counts were normalized to that usable DNA to estimate T cell fraction. Repertoire TCRs were annotated as SARS-CoV-2-specific when V gene, CDR3 amino acid sequence and J gene were exactly matched to a known reactive TCR set. The reference SARS-CoV-2 TCR set was derived from MIRA and filtered for enrichment in COVID-19-positive ImmuneCODE repertoires, a step that removed public or cross-reactive TCRs. Drawing on the MIRA antigens, annotated TCRs were analysed further at the level of specific ORF or position within ORF. Breadth was defined as the number of annotated unique rearrangements divided by the total number of unique productive rearrangements, and depth was defined as the summed frequency of the annotated unique rearrangements. Two-sided Wilcoxon rank-sum tests were used to compare TCR breadth between groups. TCRdb obtained this table from immuneACCESS and retained in-frame rearrangements with V and J assigned. These tables miss some clones; where compared with another copy, unresolved V genes account for less than half of the shortfall, and the remainder is unexplained. For V, J and clone size, that table is used; D and trimming come from the DNA. The sample table shows more than 150,000 clones, and roughly 89% are seen once. Around 6.1% of the sample rests with the top ten.

The receptor chain draws on TRBV2 and TRBJ2-7; the D gene identity is not certain. The material sequenced was peripheral blood, taken after recovery from COVID-19. This TCR derives from a human donor who had recovered from COVID-19. The CDR3: CASSDTGPYYEQYF. The nucleotides read TGTGCCAGCAGTGATACGGGTCCCTACTACGAGCAGTACTTC.